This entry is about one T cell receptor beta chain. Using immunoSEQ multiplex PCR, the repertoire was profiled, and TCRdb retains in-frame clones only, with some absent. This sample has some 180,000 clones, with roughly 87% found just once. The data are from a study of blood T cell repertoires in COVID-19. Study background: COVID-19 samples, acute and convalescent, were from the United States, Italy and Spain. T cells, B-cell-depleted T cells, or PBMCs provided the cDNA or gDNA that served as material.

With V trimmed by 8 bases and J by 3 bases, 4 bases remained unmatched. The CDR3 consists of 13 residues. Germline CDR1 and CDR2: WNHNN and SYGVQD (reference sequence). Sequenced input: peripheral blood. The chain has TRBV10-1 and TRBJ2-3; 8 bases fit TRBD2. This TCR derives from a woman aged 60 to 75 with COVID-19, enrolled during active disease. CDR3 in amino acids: CASGRGGTDTQYF. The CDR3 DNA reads TGCGCCAGCGGCCGGGGGGGGACAGATACGCAGTATTTT.